Listed below are T cell receptor beta chains from one sample, sequenced in a study of blood T cell repertoires in COVID-19. Method: immunoSEQ multiplex PCR; TCRdb's copy keeps in-frame clones and lacks some. The sample consists of some 200,000 clones, roughly four fifths of them appearing once. The specimen was PBMCs or T cells enriched from blood (not recorded which). The origin of the receptors is a man aged 35-49 years who had recovered from COVID-19. Each CDR3 is given with its conserved first and last residue. The order of the fields is V gene, J gene, D gene, clone size, CDR3 protein, CDR3 DNA. The D gene is left open where the match is weak. Not all rows give a size; the values are once, few, many and, for expanded clones, a class.

v_gene: TRBV11-2
j_gene: TRBJ2-1
d_gene: TRBD1
abundance: NA
CDR3aa: CASSLGKGQGYNEQFF
CDR3nt: TGTGCCAGCAGCTTAGGTAAAGGACAGGGATACAATGAGCAGTTCTTC

v_gene: TRBV19
j_gene: TRBJ1-5
d_gene: NA
abundance: NA
CDR3aa: CASSIGGRGRNQPQHF
CDR3nt: TGTGCCAGTAGTATAGGAGGCAGGGGCAGGAATCAGCCCCAGCATTTT

v_gene: TRBV12-3/TRBV12-4
j_gene: TRBJ2-2
d_gene: NA
abundance: NA
CDR3aa: CASRQARTGELFF
CDR3nt: TGTGCCAGCAGGCAGGCCCGTACCGGGGAGCTGTTTTTT

v_gene: TRBV2
j_gene: TRBJ2-5
d_gene: NA
abundance: NA
CDR3aa: CAAGYQETQYF
CDR3nt: TGTGCCGCGGGATATCAAGAGACCCAGTACTTC

v_gene: TRBV5-4
j_gene: TRBJ1-2
d_gene: TRBD1
abundance: NA
CDR3aa: CASSPTGTGYNYGYTF
CDR3nt: TGTGCCAGCAGTCCGACGGGGACAGGGTATAACTATGGCTACACCTTC

v_gene: TRBV18
j_gene: TRBJ2-3
d_gene: TRBD1
abundance: once
CDR3aa: CASSPTGGVTDTQYF
CDR3nt: TGTGCCAGCTCCCCGACAGGGGGCGTCACAGATACGCAGTATTTT

v_gene: TRBV19
j_gene: TRBJ2-5
d_gene: NA
abundance: NA
CDR3aa: CASSNGGEETQYF
CDR3nt: TGTGCCAGTAGTAATGGCGGGGAAGAGACCCAGTACTTC

v_gene: TRBV5-1
j_gene: TRBJ2-3
d_gene: TRBD2
abundance: NA
CDR3aa: CASSPGALAGSTDTQYF
CDR3nt: TGCGCCAGCAGCCCCGGAGCACTAGCGGGCAGCACAGATACGCAGTATTTT

v_gene: TRBV5-1
j_gene: TRBJ1-3
d_gene: NA
abundance: few
CDR3aa: CASSPHRAYSGNTIYF
CDR3nt: TGCGCCAGCAGCCCTCACAGGGCCTACTCTGGAAACACCATATATTTT

v_gene: TRBV6-1
j_gene: TRBJ1-2
d_gene: NA
abundance: NA
CDR3aa: CASSEGRGMRGYTF
CDR3nt: TGTGCCAGCAGTGAAGGAAGGGGGATGAGGGGCTACACCTTC

v_gene: TRBV28
j_gene: TRBJ1-1
d_gene: TRBD1
abundance: NA
CDR3aa: CASSLSHHTLTGEAEAFF
CDR3nt: TGTGCCAGCAGTTTATCCCACCACACCTTAACAGGGGAAGCTGAAGCTTTCTTT

v_gene: TRBV3-1/TRBV3-2
j_gene: TRBJ1-3
d_gene: NA
abundance: NA
CDR3aa: CASSQERSAGNTIYF
CDR3nt: TGTGCCAGCAGCCAAGAGCGGTCAGCTGGAAACACCATATATTTT

v_gene: TRBV5-1
j_gene: TRBJ2-6
d_gene: NA
abundance: NA
CDR3aa: CACAPSGANVLTF
CDR3nt: TGCGCCTGCGCCCCCTCTGGGGCCAACGTCCTGACTTTC

v_gene: TRBV2
j_gene: TRBJ1-5
d_gene: TRBD1
abundance: NA
CDR3aa: CASSRGRDNQPQHF
CDR3nt: TGTGCCAGCAGCAGGGGGCGCGACAATCAGCCCCAGCATTTT

v_gene: TRBV2
j_gene: TRBJ1-1
d_gene: NA
abundance: NA
CDR3aa: CATKGEYSTEAFF
CDR3nt: TGTGCCACAAAAGGGGAATACAGTACTGAAGCTTTCTTT

v_gene: TRBV2
j_gene: TRBJ2-7
d_gene: TRBD1
abundance: once
CDR3aa: CAIPNRDRGVTSYEQYF
CDR3nt: TGTGCCATTCCTAATCGGGACAGGGGCGTAACCTCCTACGAGCAGTACTTC

v_gene: TRBV12-3/TRBV12-4
j_gene: TRBJ2-5
d_gene: NA
abundance: NA
CDR3aa: CASSLLSEETQYF
CDR3nt: TGTGCCAGCAGTTTATTAAGCGAAGAGACCCAGTACTTC

v_gene: TRBV25-1
j_gene: TRBJ2-1
d_gene: NA
abundance: NA
CDR3aa: CASSERALSSYNEQFF
CDR3nt: TGTGCCAGCAGTGAGCGGGCTCTGAGCTCCTACAATGAGCAGTTCTTC